The following is a T cell receptor (beta chain) sequence with its context. Its antigen is not identified. Looked up from germline, CDR1 is LGHNA and CDR2 is YSLEER. The CDR3 runs 16 residues. Between the trimmed V and J ends, which lost 4 bases and 11 bases, there was a span of 23 bases. The data were obtained in a study of blood T cells in healthy people across ages. Study-wide points: Diversity estimated from one million T cells was considered an underestimate.

The use of a sample-barcoded 5' primer and a J-beta primer mix characterized a second PCR of about 7 to 12 cycles. Each cDNA molecule was tagged by a template-switch adaptor with 12 random nucleotides. One entry per CDR3 protein results from TCRdb running MiXCR on the 5' RACE reads. This table has about a million distinct CDR3 sequences, roughly 51% appearing once. Isolation recovered at least 6 million PBMCs from every sample. Total RNA extraction produced at least 5.5 micrograms (per sample) for the study. Sequences were obtained from blood. This receptor was taken from a woman aged 55-69 years in good health. The chain combines TRBV4-3 with TRBJ1-4, with D possibly matching TRBD1 (5 bases). The CDR3 loop is CASSPKIGQGVGKLFF. CDR3 DNA: TGCGCCAGCAGCCCCAAGATCGGGCAGGGAGTGGGGAAACTGTTTTTT.